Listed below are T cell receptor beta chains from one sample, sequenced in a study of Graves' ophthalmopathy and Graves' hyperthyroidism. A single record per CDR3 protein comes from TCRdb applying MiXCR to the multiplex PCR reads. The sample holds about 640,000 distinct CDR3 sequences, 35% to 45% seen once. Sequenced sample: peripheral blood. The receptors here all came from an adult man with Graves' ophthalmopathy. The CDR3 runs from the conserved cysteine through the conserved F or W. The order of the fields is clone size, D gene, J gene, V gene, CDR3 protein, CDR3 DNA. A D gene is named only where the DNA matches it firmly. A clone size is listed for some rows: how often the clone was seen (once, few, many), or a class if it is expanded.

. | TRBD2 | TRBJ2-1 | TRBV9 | CASSTSGGLASSYNEQFF | TGTGCCAGCAGCACCTCTGGGGGACTAGCAAGCTCCTACAATGAGCAGTTCTTC
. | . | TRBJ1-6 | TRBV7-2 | CASSLAVSNQPLHF | TGTGCCAGCAGCTTAGCGGTTAGCAATCAGCCCCTCCACTTT
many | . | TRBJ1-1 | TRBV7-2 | CASSLEGRDLNTEAFF | TGTGCCAGCAGCTTAGAGGGCCGAGATTTGAACACTGAAGCTTTCTTT
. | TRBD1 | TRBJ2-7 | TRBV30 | CAWSAGTGYEQYF | TGTGCCTGGAGTGCCGGGACAGGTTACGAGCAGTACTTC
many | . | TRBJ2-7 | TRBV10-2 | CASSWGDEQYF | TGCGCCAGCAGTTGGGGAGACGAGCAGTACTTC
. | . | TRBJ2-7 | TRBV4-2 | CASSQVIGIAYEQYF | TGTGCCAGCAGCCAAGTGATCGGAATAGCCTACGAGCAGTACTTC
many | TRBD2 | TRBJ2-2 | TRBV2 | CASSVVAGKDRELFF | TGTGCCAGCAGTGTAGTAGCGGGGAAGGACCGGGAGCTGTTTTTT
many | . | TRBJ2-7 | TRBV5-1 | CASSFTSPTYEQYF | TGCGCCAGCAGCTTTACTAGCCCGACCTACGAGCAGTACTTC
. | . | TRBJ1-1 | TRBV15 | CTTSRVAGEAFF | TGTACCACCAGCAGAGTAGCGGGTGAAGCTTTCTTT
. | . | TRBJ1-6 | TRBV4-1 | CASSQGDRVNSPLHF | TGCGCCAGCAGCCAAGGTGACAGAGTAAATTCACCCCTCCACTTT
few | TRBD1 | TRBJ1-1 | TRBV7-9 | CATRDRAEAFF | TGTGCCACTAGGGACAGGGCTGAAGCTTTCTTT
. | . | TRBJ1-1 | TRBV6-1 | CASTQVMNTEAFF | TGTGCCAGCACTCAGGTGATGAACACTGAAGCCTTCTTT
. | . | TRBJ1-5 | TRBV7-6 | CASSLAGDQHF | TGTGCCAGCAGCTTAGCCGGAGATCAGCATTTT
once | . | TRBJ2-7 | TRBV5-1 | CGSSQDLGFTYEQYF | TGTGGCAGCAGCCAAGATTTGGGCTTTACCTACGAGCAGTACTTC
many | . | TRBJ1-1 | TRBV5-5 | CASSFPNLNTEAFF | TGTGCCAGCAGCTTTCCTAATTTGAACACTGAAGCTTTCTTT
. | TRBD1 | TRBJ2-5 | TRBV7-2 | CASSLFGTGSWETQYF | TGTGCCAGCAGCTTATTTGGGACAGGGAGTTGGGAGACCCAGTACTTC
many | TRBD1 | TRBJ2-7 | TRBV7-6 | CASSTDRVSPYEQYF | TGTGCCAGCAGCACCGACAGGGTTTCTCCTTACGAGCAGTACTTC
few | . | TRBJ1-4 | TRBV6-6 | CASSDGGRIEKLFF | TGTGCCAGCAGTGATGGGGGTCGGATTGAAAAACTGTTTTTT
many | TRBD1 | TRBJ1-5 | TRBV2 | CASGGTGGVQPQHF | TGTGCCAGCGGTGGGACAGGGGGCGTTCAGCCCCAGCATTTT
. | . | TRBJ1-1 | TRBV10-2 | CASSERRAAPMNTEAFF | TGCGCCAGCAGTGAGAGGAGGGCAGCCCCTATGAACACTGAAGCTTTCTTT
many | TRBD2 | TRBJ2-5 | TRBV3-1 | CASSLGTSGRLETQYF | TGTGCCAGCAGCCTTGGGACTAGCGGGAGGTTAGAGACCCAGTACTTC
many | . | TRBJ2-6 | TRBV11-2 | CASSLGLSGANVLTF | TGTGCCAGCAGCTTAGGCCTCTCTGGGGCCAACGTCCTGACTTTC
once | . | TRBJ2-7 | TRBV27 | CASSRTPGFYEQYF | TGTGCCAGCAGTCGGACCCCCGGGTTCTACGAGCAGTACTTC
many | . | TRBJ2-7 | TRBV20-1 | CSARVGSYEQYF | TGCAGTGCTAGAGTCGGATCCTACGAGCAGTACTTC
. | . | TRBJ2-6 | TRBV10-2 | CASSEGDLGTEAF | TGCGCCAGCAGTGAAGGGGACCTGGGGACTGAAGCTTTC
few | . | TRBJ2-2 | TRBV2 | CASSETLTGELFF | TGTGCCAGCAGTGAAACGCTTACCGGGGAGCTGTTTTTT
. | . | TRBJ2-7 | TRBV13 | CASRPGQFDEQYF | TGTGCCAGCAGACCCGGACAGTTCGACGAGCAGTACTTC
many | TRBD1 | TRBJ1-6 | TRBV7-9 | CASRAGGAMNSPLHF | TGTGCCAGCAGGGCAGGGGGCGCAATGAATTCACCCCTCCACTTT
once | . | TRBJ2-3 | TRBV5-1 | CASSLVTLQGMVTDTQYF | TGCGCCAGCAGCTTGGTCACATTACAGGGTATGGTGACAGATACGCAGTATTTT
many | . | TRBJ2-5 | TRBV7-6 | CASSLGQQETQYF | TGTGCCAGCAGCTTAGGACAGCAAGAGACCCAGTACTTC
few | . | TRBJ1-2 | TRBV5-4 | CASSLGQTFYYGYTF | TGTGCCAGCAGCTTGGGACAGACCTTTTACTATGGCTACACCTTC
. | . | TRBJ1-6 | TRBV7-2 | CASSQGWGGPPLHF | TGTGCCAGCAGCCAGGGATGGGGAGGGCCACCCCTCCACTTT
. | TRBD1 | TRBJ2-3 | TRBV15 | CATSRGQGAHADTQYF | TGTGCCACCAGCAGAGGTCAGGGGGCCCATGCAGATACGCAGTATTTT
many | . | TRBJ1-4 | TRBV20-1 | CSASLGQTEKLFF | TGCAGTGCTAGTTTGGGGCAGACTGAAAAACTGTTTTTT
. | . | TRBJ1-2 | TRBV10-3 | CAISGDVGGSEGYTF | TGTGCCATCAGTGGGGACGTTGGAGGATCGGAAGGCTACACCTTC
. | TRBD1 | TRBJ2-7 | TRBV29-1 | CSVAGQGKYEQYF | TGCAGCGTCGCGGGACAGGGCAAATACGAGCAGTACTTC
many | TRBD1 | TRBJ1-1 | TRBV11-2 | CASSLSRAGQENTEAFF | TGTGCCAGCAGCTTATCGAGGGCGGGACAGGAGAACACTGAAGCTTTCTTT
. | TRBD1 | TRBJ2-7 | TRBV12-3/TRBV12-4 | CASTLQGASYEQYF | TGTGCCAGCACCCTACAGGGGGCTTCCTACGAGCAGTACTTC
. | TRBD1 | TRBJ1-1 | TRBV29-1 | CIPGQGSWTEAFF | TGCATTCCGGGACAGGGCAGTTGGACTGAAGCTTTCTTT
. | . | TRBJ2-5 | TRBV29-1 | CSVVQQETQYF | TGCAGCGTTGTTCAGCAAGAGACCCAGTACTTC
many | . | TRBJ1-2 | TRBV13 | CASSSDISNYGYTF | TGTGCCAGCAGTTCGGACATCTCTAACTATGGCTACACCTTC
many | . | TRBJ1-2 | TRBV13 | CASRLRPSGYTF | TGTGCCAGCAGACTAAGGCCTTCTGGCTACACCTTC
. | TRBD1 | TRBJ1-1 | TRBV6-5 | CASNRKQGGTEAFF | TGTGCCAGCAACCGAAAACAGGGGGGTACTGAAGCTTTCTTT
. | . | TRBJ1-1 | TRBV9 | CASSVRERNTEAFF | TGTGCCAGCAGCGTACGGGAGAGGAACACTGAAGCTTTCTTT
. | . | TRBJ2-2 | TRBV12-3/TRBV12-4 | CASSMRRDSLGRELFF | TGTGCCAGCAGCATGCGCCGGGACTCACTTGGCCGGGAGCTGTTTTTT
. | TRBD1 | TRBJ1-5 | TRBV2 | CASKEASQGAIHQPQHF | TGTGCCAGCAAGGAAGCGTCGCAGGGGGCGATTCATCAGCCCCAGCATTTT
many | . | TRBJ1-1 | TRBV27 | CASSLPSGQQAFF | TGTGCCAGCAGTTTACCTAGCGGACAGCAAGCTTTCTTT
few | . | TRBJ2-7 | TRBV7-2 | CASTYLSGPYEQYF | TGTGCCAGCACCTACCTGTCCGGGCCCTACGAGCAGTACTTC
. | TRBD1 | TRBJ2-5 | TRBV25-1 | CASSPYQGAGTGAETQYF | TGTGCCAGCAGCCCCTACCAGGGGGCCGGGACAGGGGCAGAGACCCAGTACTTC
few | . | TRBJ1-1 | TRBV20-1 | CSASVGTNTEAFF | TGCAGTGCTAGTGTGGGAACCAACACTGAAGCTTTCTTT
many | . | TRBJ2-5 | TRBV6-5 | CASSYRVPARGETQYF | TGTGCCAGCAGTTACCGTGTCCCCGCTAGGGGAGAGACCCAGTACTTC
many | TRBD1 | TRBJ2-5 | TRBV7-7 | CASSEQGAGETQYF | TGTGCTAGCAGCGAACAGGGGGCCGGGGAGACCCAGTACTTC
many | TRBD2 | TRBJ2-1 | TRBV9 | CASSTGLASYNEQFF | TGTGCCAGCAGCACGGGACTAGCCTCCTACAATGAGCAGTTCTTC